This T cell receptor beta chain is drawn from a study of T-cell memory formation after mild COVID-19. Overall study context: Each donor largely had its own TCR clusters.

TCRdb reprocessed the 5' RACE reads with MiXCR, giving one entry per CDR3 protein. The table shows under 450,000 distinct CDR3 sequences, with less than 25% occurring only once. The germline gives CDR1 MNHNS, CDR2 SASEGT. The CDR3 totals 14 residues. V dropped 6 bases and J dropped 0 bases, with 12 bases sitting between them. This clonotype was observed a handful of times. What it recognizes is unknown. The study, taken as a whole, reports: CD4+ contracting clones lay mainly in CM and EM, CD8+ ones in EMRA. Clonal second-wave expansions that peaked on day 37 had unconfirmed SARS-CoV-2 specificity.

This sequence originates from an adult woman who had mild COVID-19 (a few samples of this study predate the infection). Cell type and time point are not known. The sample consisted of PBMCs or a T cell subset sorted from them (not recorded which). The chain joins TRBV6-1 to TRBJ2-7, with D possibly matching TRBD1 (5 bases). The CDR3 here is CASSLRQSSYEQYF. The CDR3 DNA sequence: TGTGCCAGCAGCCTACGACAGTCCTCCTACGAGCAGTACTTC.